This passage covers 5 T cell receptor beta chains from one sample sequenced in a study of cytomegalovirus exposure and HLA in healthy donors. It was with 60 Vbeta and 13 Jbeta primers that the PCR ran. Measured with immunoSEQ multiplex PCR; TCRdb has only the in-frame clones, and not every one. The table shows about 170,000 clones, with around four fifths occurring only once. Sequenced input: PBMCs. Receptor source: a female donor in good health and CMV-seronegative.

The V and J genes are TRBV13 and TRBJ2-7, with 8 nucleotides matching TRBD2. Per the germline V gene, CDR1 is PRHDT and CDR2 is FYEKMQ (reference sequence). This CDR3 has 11 amino acids. Losses at the gene ends were 5 bases for V and 6 bases for J; bases not matched to a gene: 0. CDR3 nucleotides: TGTGCCAGCAGCCGGGGGGGCGAGCAGTACTTC. Protein product: CASSRGGEQYF.

The genes are TRBV5-6 and TRBJ2-5; 7 bases fit TRBD1. The last part of the DNA fits TRBJ2-7 better; the J call may be wrong. This CDR3 spans 15 amino acids. Germline CDR1 reads SGHDT; CDR2 reads YYEEEE. The CDR3 region has the DNA TGTGCCAGCAGCTCGGGGACAGTTAGCTCCTACGAGCAGTACTTC. Encoded protein: CASSSGTVSSYEQYF.

The chain uses TRBV30 and TRBJ2-3; 9 bases are shared with TRBD2. The V gene's germline CDR1 is GTSNPN and CDR2 SVGIG (reference sequence). CDR3 length: 16 amino acids. Unmatched junction bases numbered 10, after V lost 1 base and J lost 5 bases. CDR3: CAWSARRGGIGDTQYF. CDR3 in DNA: TGTGCCTGGAGTGCGAGGCGGGGGGGCATTGGAGATACGCAGTATTTT.

The genes are TRBV13 and TRBJ2-7; 8 nucleotides agree with TRBD2. The V gene's germline CDR1 is PRHDT and CDR2 FYEKMQ (reference sequence). Trimming removed 3 bases from V and 0 bases from J; junction bases left unmatched: 7. CDR3 length: 16 amino acids. The CDR3 protein is CASSFGAGGPSYEQYF. For the CDR3, the DNA is TGTGCCAGCAGCTTCGGTGCGGGGGGACCCTCCTACGAGCAGTACTTC.

A word on this clone: Other DNA sequences in this sample translate to the same CDR3. This chain connects TRBV30 to TRBJ2-2; 10 bases line up with TRBD1. This CDR3 has 15 amino acids. The germline V gene encodes CDR1 GTSNPN and CDR2 SVGIG (reference sequence). With V trimmed by 3 bases and J by 3 bases, 4 bases remained unmatched. As DNA, the CDR3 is TGTGCCTGGAGAGGGGACAGGGGAGACACCGGGGAGCTGTTTTTT. Protein: CAWRGDRGDTGELFF.